Following are 16 T cell receptor beta chains from one sample sequenced in a study of blood T cell repertoires in COVID-19. Using immunoSEQ multiplex PCR, the repertoire was profiled, and TCRdb retains in-frame clones only, with some absent. The sample yields roughly 300,000 clones, around 90% seen once. Specimen: peripheral blood. The receptors come from a woman in her twenties or thirties with COVID-19, enrolled during active disease.

The table lists this clone with a count of one. The chain couples TRBV19 to TRBJ2-2, with TRBD1 matching 10 bases. This CDR3 contains 15 residues. Losses at the gene ends were 7 bases for V and 3 bases for J; bases not matched to a gene: 5. Germline loops: CDR1 LNHDA, CDR2 SQIVND (reference sequence). CDR3 in DNA: TGTGCCAGTACCCTGACAGGGGGCTACACCGGGGAGCTGTTTTTT. Its translation is CASTLTGGYTGELFF. The full variable domain, completed using reference TRBV19 and TRBJ2-2, is DGGITQSPKYLFRKEGQNVTLSCEQNLNHDAMYWYRQDPGQGLRLIYYSQIVNDFQKGDIAEGYSVSREKKESFPLTVTSAQKNPTAFYLCASTLTGGYTGELFFGEGSRLTVL.

V gene TRBV27 combines with J gene TRBJ2-7; D not certain. This CDR3 spans 13 amino acids. Germline CDR1 MNHEY, CDR2 SMNVEV (reference sequence). The V end lost 4 bases, the J end lost 2 bases, and 9 bases lay between the germline ends. The CDR3 region is CASSSEITYEQYF. As DNA, the CDR3 is TGTGCCAGCAGTTCGGAGATAACCTACGAGCAGTACTTC.

The genes are TRBV6-5 and TRBJ2-7, with a possible D match to TRBD1 (5 bases). CDR3 length: 13 amino acids. Germline CDR1 and CDR2: MNHEY and SVGAGI. V was clipped by 5 bases and J by 4 bases, with 12 bases between them. CDR3 protein: CASSPGKEYEQYF. The CDR3 DNA reads TGTGCCAGCAGTCCAGGGAAAGAATACGAGCAGTACTTC.

The chain couples TRBV18 to TRBJ1-5; no clear D. This CDR3 has 14 amino acids. The V end lost 2 bases, the J end lost 6 bases, and 11 bases lay between the germline ends. Germline CDR1 KGHSH, CDR2 LQKENI. The CDR3 region is CASSPEGAGQPQHF. Written as DNA, the CDR3 is TGTGCCAGCTCACCAGAGGGCGCGGGTCAGCCCCAGCATTTT. The variable domain in full, completed from reference TRBV18 and TRBJ1-5, reads NAGVMQNPRHLVRRRGQEARLRCSPMKGHSHVYWYRQLPEEGLKFMVYLQKENIIDESGMPKERFSAEFPKEGPSILRIQQVVRGDSAAYFCASSPEGAGQPQHFGDGTRLSIL.

This chain's CDR3 is CSVKGGGGTEAFF. Written as DNA, the CDR3 is TGCAGCGTGAAGGGGGGCGGGGGCACTGAAGCTTTCTTT. The genes are TRBV29-1 and TRBJ1-1, with D possibly matching TRBD1 (6 bases). The CDR3 covers 13 residues. The V gene's germline CDR1 is SQVTM and CDR2 ANQGSEA. Deletions cut 6 bases from V and 4 bases from J, with 15 bases between.

The chain joins TRBV7-3 to TRBJ2-6; 10 bases agree with TRBD1. CDR1 and CDR2 from the germline V gene are SGHTA and FQGTGA. Trimming at V came to 4 bases and at J to 0 bases, leaving 6 bases not matched to a gene. There are 18 residues in the CDR3. The CDR3, as DNA: TGTGCCAGCAGCTCGGGACAGGGGTTATACTCTGGGGCCAACGTCCTGACTTTC. It codes for CASSSGQGLYSGANVLTF.

The chain combines TRBV11-2 with TRBJ2-7, with 12 positions matching TRBD2. The germline gives CDR1 SGHAT, CDR2 FQNNGV. V lost 5 bases to trimming and J lost 1 base; unmatched junction nucleotides: 3. CDR3 size: 15 residues. The CDR3 spells CASSVGLAGSYEQYF. CDR3 nucleotide sequence: TGTGCCAGCAGCGTGGGACTAGCGGGTTCCTACGAGCAGTACTTC.

The J gene is TRBJ1-3, the V gene TRBV10-3; weak D call: TRBD1 (5 bases). Germline loops: CDR1 ENHRY, CDR2 SYGVKD. V was trimmed by 10 bases and J by 0 bases, leaving 13 bases between them. The CDR3 totals 14 residues. This CDR3 is CASTDTNSGNTIYF. Written as DNA, the CDR3 is TGTGCCAGCACGGACACCAACTCTGGAAACACCATATATTTT.

Regarding this clone: The sample holds other DNA sequences that translate to the same CDR3. The rearrangement links TRBV11-2 to TRBJ2-1; D is unclear. Germline lookup yields CDR1 SGHAT and CDR2 FQNNGV. The CDR3 consists of 12 residues. V lost 5 bases and J 4 bases, leaving 6 bases between the germline ends. The CDR3 is CASSINYNEQFF. CDR3 coding DNA: TGTGCCAGCAGCATTAATTACAATGAGCAGTTCTTC. Using reference TRBV11-2 and TRBJ2-1 for the parts outside the CDR3, the full variable domain is EAGVAQSPRYKIIEKRQSVAFWCNPISGHATLYWYQQILGQGPKLLIQFQNNGVVDDSQLPKDRFSAERLKGVDSTLKIQPAKLEDSAVYLCASSINYNEQFFGPGTRLTVL.

This chain joins TRBV9 and TRBJ2-5, with 7 bases lining up with TRBD2. In germline, CDR1 is SGDLS, CDR2 YYNGEE. V was pared by 0 bases and J by 3 bases, with 2 bases of the junction left unmatched. The CDR3 covers 14 residues. CDR3 region: CASSVAGGKETQYF. CDR3 nucleotide sequence: TGTGCCAGCAGCGTAGCGGGAGGTAAAGAGACCCAGTACTTC.

On this clone itself: Other DNA sequences within the sample encode an identical CDR3. DNA of the CDR3: TGTGCCAGCTCAGAACGACAGGGGCCCTACGAGCAGTACTTC. Translated, it gives CASSERQGPYEQYF. The chain couples TRBV18 to TRBJ2-7; 8 bases match TRBD1. CDR1 is KGHSH and CDR2 is LQKENI in the germline V gene. V shed 5 bases, J shed 2 bases, and the junction held 5 bases outside the gene matches. CDR3 length: 14 residues.

This clone was observed a single time. The chain employs TRBV9 and TRBJ2-1; 12 nucleotides line up with TRBD2. The CDR3 is 20 residues long. From germline, CDR1 is SGDLS and CDR2 YYNGEE. The V segment lost 0 bases and the J segment 0 bases; nucleotides outside the gene matches: 10. As DNA, the CDR3 is TGTGCCAGCAGCGTAGTACCGACTAGCGGGAGTATGTTCTCCTACAATGAGCAGTTCTTC. Protein: CASSVVPTSGSMFSYNEQFF.

This chain uses TRBV5-4 with TRBJ1-1; 8 bases are a match to TRBD1. The trim removed 3 bases at V and 11 bases at J, leaving 6 bases unmatched. The CDR3 sequence is 12 residues long. Per the germline V gene, CDR1 is SGHNT and CDR2 is YYREEE (reference sequence). The CDR3, as DNA: TGTGCCAGCAGCTACGGACAGGGCGATGCTTTCTTT. Translation gives CASSYGQGDAFF. Variable domain in full (rest from reference TRBV5-4 and TRBJ1-1): ETGVTQSPTHLIKTRGQQVTLRCSSQSGHNTVSWYQQALGQGPQFIFQYYREEENGRGNFPPRFSGLQFPNYSSELNVNALELDDSALYLCASSYGQGDAFFGQGTRLTVV.

The CDR3: CASSQGRVRGTNEKLFF. The CDR3 nucleotides read TGCGCCAGCAGCCAAGGGAGGGTACGGGGGACTAATGAAAAACTGTTTTTT. The chain has TRBV4-1 and TRBJ1-4, with a weak D call TRBD1 (5 bases). The CDR3 is 17 amino acids. Germline lookup yields CDR1 MGHRA and CDR2 YSYEKL. Trimming left V 1 base short and J 2 bases short, with 14 bases between.

The V call is TRBV24-1, the J call TRBJ1-5; 7 bases are a match to TRBD1. Germline CDR1 KGHDR, CDR2 SFDVKD. CDR3 length: 16 amino acids. J gave up 2 bases and V 3 bases, and 6 bases lay outside the gene matches. The CDR3 DNA reads as TGTGCCACCAGTGATCCCACAGGGGAGGGCAATCAGCCCCAGCATTTT. Amino acids: CATSDPTGEGNQPQHF.

This chain links TRBV3-1 (or the pseudogene TRBV3-2) with TRBJ2-2; TRBD1 matches 8 bases. The CDR3 has 14 residues. Germline V gives CDR1 LGHDT, CDR2 YNNKEL (reference sequence). The junction had 4 bases not matched to a gene; V was cut back by 4 bases and J by 6 bases. For the CDR3, the DNA is TGTGCCAGCAGCCGACAGGGGTGGGCCGGGGAGCTGTTTTTT. Its protein is CASSRQGWAGELFF.